The clone carrying this T cell receptor beta chain was seen repeatedly, ten times or more. What it recognizes is unknown. The study made its TCR cDNA through 5'RACE template switching. That step introduced a universal primer site along with UMIs. TCRdb passed the 5' RACE reads through MiXCR, listing each CDR3 protein once. The data contain roughly 340,000 distinct CDR3 sequences, approximately 3.9% of them seen just once; the ten biggest clones take up roughly 24%. The CDR3 extends over 13 amino acids. Trimming left V 5 bases short and J 5 bases short, with 11 bases between. CDR1 is SGHTA and CDR2 is FQGNSA in the germline V gene. This entry is derived from a study of T cells after yellow fever vaccination. Study conclusions and caveats: Of the clonotypes, a small share occurred in both CD4 and CD8 compartments. Post-booster samples contained most primary-vaccination clones (approximately 96% CD4, around 90% CD8). FACS-sorted repertoires could harbor abundant contaminating bulk-population clonotypes.

The receptor comes from a man younger than 35 who received the YFV17D yellow fever vaccine. The chain couples TRBV7-2 to TRBJ2-3; the D is unclear. The sequenced sample was PBMCs, obtained 5 days after the yellow fever booster vaccination. CDR3 bases: TGTGCCAGCAGCCCGATCTTTGGAGATACGCAGTATTTT. Its translation: CASSPIFGDTQYF.